Detailed here is one T cell receptor (beta chain). The antigen is unknown. The CDR3 contains 12 residues. Trimming left V 5 bases short and J 3 bases short, with 5 bases between. Germline CDR1 reads SEHNR; CDR2 reads FQNEAQ (reference sequence). The treatment: approximately 10-day PBMC culture with coronavirus spike peptide pools or control peptides (ViraFEST assay). The data derive from a study of vaccination and CD4 T cells after COVID-19. Across the study: Participants were vaccinated with two doses, given as either BNT162b2 or mRNA-1273 vaccine. Overlapping spike peptides from SARS-CoV-2, HCoV-NL63, HCoV-OC43 and HCoV-229E served to stimulate the cells. Study outcomes and limitations: Convalescent patients saw a median approximately 90% of their reactive clones show up only after vaccination. Vaccine-specific clones numbering 304 of 307 showed spike mono-reactivity in convalescent patients.

Cultured CD4+ T-cell DNA underwent Oncomine TCR Beta short-read sequencing. MiXCR, run by TCRdb on the PCR reads, gives a single entry per CDR3 protein. The sample has fewer than 2,500 distinct CDR3 sequences, about 25% seen once. The clonotype was recovered from a human donor who had recovered from COVID-19. The rearrangement joins TRBV7-9 to TRBJ1-5; no reliable D call. This specimen consisted of CD4+ T cells from blood, cultured in vitro, obtained after SARS-CoV-2 vaccination. The DNA of the CDR3 is TGTGCCAGCAGCCGAGACAATCAGCCCCAGCATTTT. It specifies CASSRDNQPQHF.